This T cell receptor (beta chain) emerged from a study of blood T cell repertoires in COVID-19. Background on the study: The study drew acute and convalescent COVID-19 samples from the United States, Italy and Spain.

CDR1 and CDR2 (germline): SGDLS, YYNGEE. Trimming removed 5 bases from V and 2 bases from J; junction bases left unmatched: 1. There are 14 residues in the CDR3. The assay was immunoSEQ multiplex PCR, and TCRdb's table has in-frame clones only and misses some. Of roughly 86,000 clones in the sample, about nine tenths were seen once. Sequenced input: peripheral blood. The rearrangement links TRBV9 to TRBJ2-2; 9 nucleotides align to TRBD2. The origin of this receptor is a woman in her fifties or sixties in a cohort sampled during active COVID-19. CDR3 bases: TGTGCCAGCAGAGGGACTAGCAACACCGGGGAGCTGTTTTTT. Translation gives CASRGTSNTGELFF.